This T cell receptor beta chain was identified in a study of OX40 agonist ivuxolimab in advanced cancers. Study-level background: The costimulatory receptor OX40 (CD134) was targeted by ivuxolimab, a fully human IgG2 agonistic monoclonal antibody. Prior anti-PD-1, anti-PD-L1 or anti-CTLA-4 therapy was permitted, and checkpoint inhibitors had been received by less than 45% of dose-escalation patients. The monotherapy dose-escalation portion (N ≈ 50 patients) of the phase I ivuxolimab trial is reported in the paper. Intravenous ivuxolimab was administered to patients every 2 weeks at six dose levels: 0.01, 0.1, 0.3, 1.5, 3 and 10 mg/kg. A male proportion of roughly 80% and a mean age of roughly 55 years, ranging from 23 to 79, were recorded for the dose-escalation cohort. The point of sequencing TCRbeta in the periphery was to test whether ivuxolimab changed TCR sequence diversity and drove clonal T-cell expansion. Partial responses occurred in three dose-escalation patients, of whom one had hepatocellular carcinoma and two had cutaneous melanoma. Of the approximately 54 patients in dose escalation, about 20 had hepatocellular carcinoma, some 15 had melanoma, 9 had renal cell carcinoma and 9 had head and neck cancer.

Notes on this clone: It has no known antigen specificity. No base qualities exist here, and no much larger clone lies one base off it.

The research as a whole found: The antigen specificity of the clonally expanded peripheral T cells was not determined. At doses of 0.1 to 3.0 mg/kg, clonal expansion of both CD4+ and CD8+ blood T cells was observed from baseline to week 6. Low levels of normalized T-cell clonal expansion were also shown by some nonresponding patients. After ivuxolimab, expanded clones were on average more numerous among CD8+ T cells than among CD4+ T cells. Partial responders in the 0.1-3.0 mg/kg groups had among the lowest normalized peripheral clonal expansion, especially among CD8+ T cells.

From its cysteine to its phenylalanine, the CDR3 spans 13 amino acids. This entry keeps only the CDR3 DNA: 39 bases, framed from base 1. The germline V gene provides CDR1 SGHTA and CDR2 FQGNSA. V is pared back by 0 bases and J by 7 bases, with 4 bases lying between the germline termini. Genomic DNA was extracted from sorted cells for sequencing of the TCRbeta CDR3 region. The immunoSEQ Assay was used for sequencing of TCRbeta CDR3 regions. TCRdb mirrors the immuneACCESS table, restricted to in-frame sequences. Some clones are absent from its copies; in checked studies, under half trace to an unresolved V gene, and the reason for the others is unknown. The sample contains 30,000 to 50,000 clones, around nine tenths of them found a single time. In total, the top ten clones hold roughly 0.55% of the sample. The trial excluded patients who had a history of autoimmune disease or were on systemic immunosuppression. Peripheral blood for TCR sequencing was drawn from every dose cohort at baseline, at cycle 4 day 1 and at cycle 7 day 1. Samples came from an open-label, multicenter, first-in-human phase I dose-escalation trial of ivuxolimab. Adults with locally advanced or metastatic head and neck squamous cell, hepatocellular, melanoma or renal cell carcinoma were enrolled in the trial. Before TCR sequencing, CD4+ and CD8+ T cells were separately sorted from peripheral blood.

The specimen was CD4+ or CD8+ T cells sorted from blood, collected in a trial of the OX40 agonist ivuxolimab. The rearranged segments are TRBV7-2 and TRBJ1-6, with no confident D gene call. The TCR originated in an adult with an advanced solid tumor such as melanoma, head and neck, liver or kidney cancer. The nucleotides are TGTGCCAGCAGCTTAGCTCAGAATTCACCCCTCCACTTT. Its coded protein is CASSLAQNSPLHF.